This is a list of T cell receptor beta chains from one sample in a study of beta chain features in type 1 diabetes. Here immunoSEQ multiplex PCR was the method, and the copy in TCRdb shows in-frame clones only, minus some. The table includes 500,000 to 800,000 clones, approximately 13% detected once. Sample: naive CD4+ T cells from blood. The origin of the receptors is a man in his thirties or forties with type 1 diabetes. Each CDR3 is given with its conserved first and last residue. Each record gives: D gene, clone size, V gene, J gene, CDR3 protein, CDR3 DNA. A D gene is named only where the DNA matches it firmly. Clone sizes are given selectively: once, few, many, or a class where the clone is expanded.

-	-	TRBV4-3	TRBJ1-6	CASSQGTTRRHNSPLHF	TGCGCCAGCAGCCAAGGGACTACTCGAAGGCATAATTCACCCCTCCACTTT
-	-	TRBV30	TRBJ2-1	CAWGRLNEQFF	TGTGCCTGGGGCAGATTAAATGAGCAGTTCTTC
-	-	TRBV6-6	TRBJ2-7	CASSYGQLGYEQYF	TGTGCCAGCAGTTATGGGCAGCTTGGCTACGAGCAGTACTTC
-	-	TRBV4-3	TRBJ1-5	CASSQDLVGGYQPQHF	TGCGCCAGCAGCCAAGATTTGGTCGGTGGGTATCAGCCCCAGCATTTT
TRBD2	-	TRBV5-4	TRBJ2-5	CASSLEGGGAGETQYF	TGTGCCAGCAGCTTGGAGGGCGGGGGGGCCGGAGAGACCCAGTACTTC
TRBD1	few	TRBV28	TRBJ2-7	CASSLASTGTHEQYF	TGTGCCAGCAGTTTAGCATCGACAGGGACCCACGAGCAGTACTTC
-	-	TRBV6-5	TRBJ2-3	CASSAVSTDTQYF	TGTGCCAGCAGTGCCGTCAGCACAGATACGCAGTATTTT
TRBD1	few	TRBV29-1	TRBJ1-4	CSALTGGFEGEKLFF	TGCAGCGCTTTGACAGGGGGGTTTGAAGGTGAAAAACTGTTTTTT
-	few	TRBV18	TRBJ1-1	CASSPGAVENTEAFF	TGTGCCAGCTCACCTGGAGCGGTGGAGAACACTGAAGCTTTCTTT
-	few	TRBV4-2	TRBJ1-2	CATTEIGGGYTF	TGTGCCACCACCGAGATTGGGGGCGGCTACACCTTC
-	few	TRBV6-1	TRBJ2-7	CASSPSSGAYEQYF	TGTGCCAGCAGCCCTTCGTCGGGGGCCTACGAGCAGTACTTC
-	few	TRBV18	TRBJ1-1	CASSPPLVQGTEAFF	TGTGCCAGCTCACCTCCGCTCGTTCAGGGAACTGAAGCTTTCTTT
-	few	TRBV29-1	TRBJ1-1	CSVRQPNTEAFF	TGCAGCGTGCGGCAACCTAACACTGAAGCTTTCTTT
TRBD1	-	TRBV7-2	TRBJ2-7	CASSQTTGGEQYF	TGTGCCAGCAGCCAAACGACAGGGGGCGAGCAGTACTTC
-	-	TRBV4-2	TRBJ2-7	CASSQELAGPYEQYF	TGTGCCAGCAGCCAAGAGCTGGCAGGCCCCTACGAGCAGTACTTC
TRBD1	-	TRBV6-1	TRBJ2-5	CASSEGWDRAQETQYF	TGTGCCAGCAGTGAAGGCTGGGACAGGGCGCAAGAGACCCAGTACTTC
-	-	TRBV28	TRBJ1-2	CASSRTGRIYGYTF	TGTGCCAGCAGCCGTACAGGGCGGATCTATGGCTACACCTTC
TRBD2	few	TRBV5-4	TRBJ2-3	CASSTGLAGTDTQYF	TGTGCCAGCAGCACGGGACTAGCGGGCACAGATACGCAGTATTTT
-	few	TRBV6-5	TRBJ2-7	CASSYSIAESYEQYF	TGTGCCAGCAGTTACTCGATCGCAGAGAGCTACGAGCAGTACTTC
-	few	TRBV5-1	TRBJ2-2	CASSWTETGATGELFF	TGCGCCAGCAGCTGGACAGAAACGGGGGCCACCGGGGAGCTGTTTTTT
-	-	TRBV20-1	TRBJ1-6	CSAREGSPLHF	TGCAGTGCTAGGGAAGGTTCACCCCTCCACTTT
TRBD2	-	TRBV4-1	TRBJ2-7	CASSQEGSGGLSYEQYF	TGCGCCAGCAGCCAAGAAGGAAGCGGGGGACTTAGCTACGAGCAGTACTTC
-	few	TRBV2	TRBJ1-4	CASSEAGGLPGKLFF	TGTGCCAGCAGTGAAGCGGGCGGCCTCCCCGGGAAACTGTTTTTT
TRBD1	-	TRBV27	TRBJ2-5	CASSPWTGAGETQYF	TGTGCCAGCAGTCCGTGGACAGGGGCCGGGGAGACCCAGTACTTC
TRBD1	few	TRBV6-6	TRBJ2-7	CASNLRDRGYEQYF	TGTGCCAGCAATCTCCGGGACAGGGGCTACGAGCAGTACTTC
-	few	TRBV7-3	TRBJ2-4	CASSPGTSPMNIQYF	TGTGCCAGCAGCCCAGGGACTTCCCCCATGAACATTCAGTACTTC